These 13 T cell receptor beta chains share one sample of origin, sequenced in a study of cytomegalovirus exposure and HLA in healthy donors. Primers for the PCR totalled 60 Vbeta and 13 Jbeta. TCRdb keeps only in-frame clones here, not all; method: immunoSEQ multiplex PCR. The sample lists 150,000 to 200,000 clones; under 90% were seen once. Sequenced input: PBMCs. These receptors were collected from a man younger than 30 in good health and CMV-seronegative.

This chain connects TRBV29-1 to TRBJ1-2; 8 bases agree with TRBD1. The CDR3 runs to 12 residues. The germline CDR1 and CDR2 sequences are SQVTM and ANQGSEA. V gave up 0 bases and J gave up 8 bases; unmatched junction bases: 2. CDR3 residues: CSVEESGGGYTF. The DNA for the CDR3 is TGCAGCGTTGAAGAATCAGGGGGCGGCTACACCTTC.

The chain links TRBV29-1 to TRBJ2-7, with TRBD2 matching over 7 bases. V shed 1 base and J 4 bases; nucleotides not matched to a gene: 7. This CDR3 is 14 amino acids long. Germline V lookup: CDR1 SQVTM, CDR2 ANQGSEA. In DNA, the CDR3 is TGCAGCGTTGAAGGGACTAGTGGAGGTTACGAGCAGTACTTC. Translation gives CSVEGTSGGYEQYF.

The V call is TRBV29-1, the J call TRBJ1-4; no clear D. Trimming pared 6 bases from V and 1 base from J, leaving 6 bases between. The germline CDR1 and CDR2 sequences are SQVTM and ANQGSEA. The CDR3 sequence is 12 residues long. The DNA of the CDR3 is TGCAGCGTGGAGGGAACTAATGAAAAACTGTTTTTT. Protein: CSVEGTNEKLFF.

The genes are TRBV27 and TRBJ2-7; 7 nucleotides align to TRBD2. There are 13 residues in the CDR3. Germline CDR1 and CDR2: MNHEY and SMNVEV (reference sequence). J lost 2 bases, V lost 5 bases, and 3 bases had no gene match. The CDR3: CASSPRGAYEQYF. The CDR3 DNA reads TGTGCCAGCAGTCCCCGGGGGGCCTACGAGCAGTACTTC.

This sequence joins TRBV6-5 and TRBJ1-6; the match to TRBD1 covers 7 bases. The CDR3 is made up of 16 amino acids. The germline CDR1 and CDR2 sequences are MNHEY and SVGAGI. V gave up 2 bases and J gave up 5 bases; unmatched junction bases: 6. The CDR3 bases are TGTGCCAGCAGTTACGACAGGGTTACACATAATTCACCCCTCCACTTT. The encoded protein is CASSYDRVTHNSPLHF.

The chain is built from TRBV19 and TRBJ2-1, with a possible D match to TRBD1 (6 bases). CDR3 length equals 13 residues. V lost 5 bases and J lost 5, with 10 bases in between. Germline V gene data show CDR1 as LNHDA and CDR2 as SQIVND (reference sequence). The CDR3 DNA follows: TGTGCCAGTAGTTCTACAGGGAACAATGAGCAGTTCTTC. This encodes CASSSTGNNEQFF.

This clone occurred a few times. This CDR3 reads CASSLGWSYEQYF. The CDR3 nucleotides read TGTGCCAGCAGCTTGGGGTGGAGCTACGAGCAGTACTTC. The rearrangement joins TRBV5-8 to TRBJ2-7; D unclear. Between the trimmed V and J ends, which lost 0 bases and 3 bases, there was a span of 7 bases. The CDR3 contains 13 residues. Germline V gives CDR1 SGHTS, CDR2 YDEGEE.

The rearrangement uses TRBV28 and TRBJ2-7; weak D call: TRBD1 (6 bases). This CDR3 spans 14 amino acids. Germline CDR1 reads MDHEN; CDR2 reads SYDVKM. V lost 3 bases, J lost 6 bases, and 15 bases lay in between. In nucleotides, the CDR3 is TGTGCCAGCAGTTTGAGACAGGCGAGTGCCGAGCAGTACTTC. Protein product: CASSLRQASAEQYF.

V is TRBV14 and J is TRBJ1-4; D uncertain. Germline assignment: CDR1 SGHDN and CDR2 FVKESK. This CDR3 has 15 residues. V dropped 4 bases and J dropped 8 bases, with 17 bases sitting between them. Here the CDR3 DNA reads TGTGCCAGCAGCCCCCTCGGTCGGGAGTACGAAAAACTGTTTTTT. It encodes CASSPLGREYEKLFF.

This rearrangement joins TRBV5-4 to TRBJ1-4; 11 positions match TRBD1. This CDR3 is built from 16 residues. Trimming cost V 1 base and J 7 bases; bases outside gene matches: 6. Germline V gene data show CDR1 as SGHNT and CDR2 as YYREEE (reference sequence). The chain's CDR3 is CASSLKSGTGGEKLFF. Here the CDR3 DNA reads TGTGCCAGCAGCTTGAAATCCGGGACAGGGGGTGAAAAACTGTTTTTT.

The chain recombines TRBV7-2 with TRBJ2-5; 12 nucleotides line up with TRBD2. The V segment lost 4 bases and the J segment 3 bases; nucleotides outside the gene matches: 3. CDR3 size: 15 residues. Looked up from germline, CDR1 is SGHTA and CDR2 is FQGNSA. As DNA, the CDR3 is TGTGCCAGCAGCTCTCGGACTAGCGGGGAAGAGACCCAGTACTTC. Translated: CASSSRTSGEETQYF.

The count of this clone is one. V is TRBV6-5 and J is TRBJ2-2; D may be TRBD1 (5 bases). Germline V gene sequence: CDR1 MNHEY, CDR2 SVGAGI. This CDR3 region has 13 residues. The V end lost 7 bases, the J end lost 4 bases, and 10 bases lay between the germline ends. For the CDR3, the DNA is TGTGCCAGCACTACAGGCGGCACCGGGGAGCTGTTTTTT. This gives the protein CASTTGGTGELFF.

The chain uses TRBV6-1 and TRBJ2-1; D may be TRBD1 (5 bases). Per germline, CDR1 MNHNS and CDR2 SASEGT. V was trimmed by 6 bases and J by 3 bases, leaving 9 bases between them. This CDR3 is built from 13 residues. The CDR3 reads CASRADSYNEQFF. CDR3 bases: TGTGCCAGCAGAGCTGACAGCTACAATGAGCAGTTCTTC.